The clone carrying this T cell receptor (beta chain) was detected only a few times. The antigen is not known. These data are taken from a study of T cell repertoires in cytomegalovirus infection. TCRdb reprocessed the reads via MiXCR and lists one record per CDR3 protein. The sample records more than 65,000 distinct CDR3 sequences, 45% to 55% being singletons. The source is a human donor in good health (CMV status not recorded). Some clones in this sample may be carry-over from other donors' samples. Sequenced here: CD8+ T cells from cultured PBMCs, sampled from culture after CMV antigen stimulation.

The CDR3 loop reads CASSLGGGFTDTQYF. DNA of the CDR3: TGTGCCAGCAGCTTAGGCGGAGGGTTCACAGATACGCAGTATTTT. The chain joins TRBV13 to TRBJ2-3; D is possibly TRBD2 (6 bases). The V end lost 0 bases, the J end lost 2 bases, and 9 bases lay between the germline ends. The germline gives CDR1 PRHDT, CDR2 FYEKMQ (reference sequence). CDR3 length: 15 residues.